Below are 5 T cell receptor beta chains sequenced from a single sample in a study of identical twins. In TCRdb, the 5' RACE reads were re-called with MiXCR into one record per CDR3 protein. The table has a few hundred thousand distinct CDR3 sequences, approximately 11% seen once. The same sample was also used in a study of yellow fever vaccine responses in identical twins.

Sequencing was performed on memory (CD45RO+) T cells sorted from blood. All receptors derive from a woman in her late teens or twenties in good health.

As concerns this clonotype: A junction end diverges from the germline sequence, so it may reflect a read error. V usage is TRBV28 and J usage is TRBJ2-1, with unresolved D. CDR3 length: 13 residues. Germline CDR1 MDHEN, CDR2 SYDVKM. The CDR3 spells CATSLGSRNEQFF. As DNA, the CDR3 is TGTGCCACCAGTTTAGGCAGCAGGAATGAGCAGTTCTTC.

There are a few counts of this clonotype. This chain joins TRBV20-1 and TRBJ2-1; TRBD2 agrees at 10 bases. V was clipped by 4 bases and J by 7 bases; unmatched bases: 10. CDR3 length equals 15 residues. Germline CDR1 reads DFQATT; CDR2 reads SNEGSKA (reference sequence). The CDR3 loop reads CSAKASGRGVNEQFF. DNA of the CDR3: TGCAGTGCTAAGGCTAGCGGGAGAGGCGTGAATGAGCAGTTCTTC.

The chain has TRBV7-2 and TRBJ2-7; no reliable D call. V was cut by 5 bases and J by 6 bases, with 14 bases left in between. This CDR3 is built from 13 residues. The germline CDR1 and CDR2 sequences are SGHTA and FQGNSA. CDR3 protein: CASSNAPGTEQYF. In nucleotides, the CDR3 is TGTGCCAGCAGCAATGCCCCCGGTACCGAGCAGTACTTC.

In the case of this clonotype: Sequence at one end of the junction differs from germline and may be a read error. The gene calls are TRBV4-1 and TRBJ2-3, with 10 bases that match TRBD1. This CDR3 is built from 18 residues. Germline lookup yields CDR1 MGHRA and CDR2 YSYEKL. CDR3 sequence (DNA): TGCGCCAGCAGCCAAGAAATGGTCGGGACAGGGGTCACAAATACGCAGTATTTT. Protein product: CASSQEMVGTGVTNTQYF.

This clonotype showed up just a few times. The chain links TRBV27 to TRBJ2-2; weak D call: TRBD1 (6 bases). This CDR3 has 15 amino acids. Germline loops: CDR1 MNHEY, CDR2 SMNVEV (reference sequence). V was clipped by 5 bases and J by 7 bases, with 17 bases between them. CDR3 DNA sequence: TGTGCCAGCAGTCCCCAGGGGATGGGGATCGGGGAGCTGTTTTTT. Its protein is CASSPQGMGIGELFF.